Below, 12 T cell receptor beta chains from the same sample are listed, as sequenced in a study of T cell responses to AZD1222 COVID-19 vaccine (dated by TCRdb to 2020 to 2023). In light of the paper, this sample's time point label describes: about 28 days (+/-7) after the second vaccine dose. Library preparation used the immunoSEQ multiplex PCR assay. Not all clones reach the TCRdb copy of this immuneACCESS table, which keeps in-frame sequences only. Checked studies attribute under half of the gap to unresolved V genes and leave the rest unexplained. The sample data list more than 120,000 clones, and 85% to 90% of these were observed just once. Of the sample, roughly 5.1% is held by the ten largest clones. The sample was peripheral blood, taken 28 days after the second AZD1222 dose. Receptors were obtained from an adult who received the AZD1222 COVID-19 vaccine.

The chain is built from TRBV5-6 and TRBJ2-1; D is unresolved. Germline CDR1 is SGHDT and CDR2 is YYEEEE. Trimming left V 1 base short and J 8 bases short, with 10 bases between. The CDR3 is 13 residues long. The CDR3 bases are TGTGCCAGCAGCTTGACGACTGGGTATGAGCAGTTCTTC. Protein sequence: CASSLTTGYEQFF. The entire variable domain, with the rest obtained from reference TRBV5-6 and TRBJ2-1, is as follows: DAGVTQSPTHLIKTRGQQVTLRCSPKSGHDTVSWYQQALGQGPQFIFQYYEEEERQRGNFPDRFSGHQFPNYSSELNVNALLLGDSALYLCASSLTTGYEQFFGPGTRLTVL.

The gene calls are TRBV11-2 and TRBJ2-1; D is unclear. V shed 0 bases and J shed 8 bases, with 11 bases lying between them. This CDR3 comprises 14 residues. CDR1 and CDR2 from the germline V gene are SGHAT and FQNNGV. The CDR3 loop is CASSLDRTLYEQFF. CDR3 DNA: TGTGCCAGCAGCTTAGATCGGACCCTTTATGAGCAGTTCTTC.

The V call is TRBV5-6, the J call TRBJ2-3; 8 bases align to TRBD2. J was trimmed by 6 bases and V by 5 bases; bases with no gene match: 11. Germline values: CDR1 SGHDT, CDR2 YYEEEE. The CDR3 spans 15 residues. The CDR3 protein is CASSPGLGRADTQYF. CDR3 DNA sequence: TGTGCCAGCAGTCCGGGACTAGGGAGGGCGGATACGCAGTATTTT.

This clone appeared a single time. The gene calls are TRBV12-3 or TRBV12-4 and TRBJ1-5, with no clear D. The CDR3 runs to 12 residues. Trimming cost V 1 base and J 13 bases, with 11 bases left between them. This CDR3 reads CASSLGRSLQHF. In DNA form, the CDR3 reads TGTGCCAGCAGTTTAGGACGGTCCTTGCAGCATTTT.

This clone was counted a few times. The CDR3 loop reads CSASQGNTEAFF. Written as DNA, the CDR3 is TGCAGCGCAAGCCAGGGGAACACTGAAGCTTTCTTT. V usage is TRBV29-1 and J usage is TRBJ1-1; possibly TRBD1 for D (5 bases). From germline, CDR1 is SQVTM and CDR2 ANQGSEA. Trimming removed 7 bases at V and 1 base at J, with 10 bases between. The CDR3 totals 12 residues.

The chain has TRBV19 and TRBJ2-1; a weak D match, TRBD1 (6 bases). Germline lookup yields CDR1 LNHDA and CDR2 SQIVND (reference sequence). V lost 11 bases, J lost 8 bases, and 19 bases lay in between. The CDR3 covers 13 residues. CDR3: CAGANTGSDEQFF. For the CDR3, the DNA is TGTGCCGGGGCTAATACAGGGTCCGATGAGCAGTTCTTC.

The CDR3 DNA reads TGTGCCAGCAGCCTCAGGCGGGAGACCCAGTACTTC. It encodes CASSLRRETQYF. The chain combines TRBV3-1 (or the pseudogene TRBV3-2) with TRBJ2-5; D is unclear. The CDR3 consists of 12 residues. Looked up from germline, CDR1 is LGHDT and CDR2 is YNNKEL (reference sequence). V was shortened by 4 bases and J by 5 bases, with 8 bases between the two germline ends.

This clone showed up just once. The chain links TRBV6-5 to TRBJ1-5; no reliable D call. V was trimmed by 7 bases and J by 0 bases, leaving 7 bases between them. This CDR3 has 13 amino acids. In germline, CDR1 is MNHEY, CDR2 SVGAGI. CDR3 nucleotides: TGTGCCAGCACGGGGTATAGCAATCAGCCCCAGCATTTT. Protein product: CASTGYSNQPQHF.

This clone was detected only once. This chain's CDR3 is CASSLWQGNQPQHF. Here the CDR3 DNA reads TGTGCCAGCAGCTTGTGGCAGGGTAATCAGCCCCAGCATTTT. This chain links TRBV5-8 with TRBJ1-5; TRBD1 might be the D (5 bases). The germline gives CDR1 SGHTS, CDR2 YDEGEE. The length of the CDR3 is 14 residues. Trimming shortened V by 1 base and J by 4 bases, and 9 bases separated the two germline ends. Full variable domain (rest looked up from reference TRBV5-8 and TRBJ1-5): EAGVTQSPTHLIKTRGQQATLRCSPISGHTSVYWYQQALGLGLQFLLWYDEGEERNRGNFPPRFSGRQFPNYSSELNVNALELEDSALYLCASSLWQGNQPQHFGDGTRLSIL.

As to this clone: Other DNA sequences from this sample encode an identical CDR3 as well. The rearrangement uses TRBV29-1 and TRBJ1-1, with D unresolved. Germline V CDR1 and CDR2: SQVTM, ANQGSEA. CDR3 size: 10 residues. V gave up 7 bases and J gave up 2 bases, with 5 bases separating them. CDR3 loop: CSAQNTEAFF. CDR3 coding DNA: TGCAGCGCTCAAAACACTGAAGCTTTCTTT.

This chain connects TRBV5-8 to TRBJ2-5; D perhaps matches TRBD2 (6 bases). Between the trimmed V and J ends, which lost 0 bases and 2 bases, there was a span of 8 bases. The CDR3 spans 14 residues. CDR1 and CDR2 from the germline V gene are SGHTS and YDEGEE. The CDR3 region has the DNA TGTGCCAGCAGCTTGGGCCTAGCGCAAGAGACCCAGTACTTC. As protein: CASSLGLAQETQYF.

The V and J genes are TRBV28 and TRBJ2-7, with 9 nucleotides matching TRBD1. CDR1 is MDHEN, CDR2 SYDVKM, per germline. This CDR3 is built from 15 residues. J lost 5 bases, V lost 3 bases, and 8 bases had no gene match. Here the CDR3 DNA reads TGTGCCAGCAGTTTGGGGGACAGGGTGTTCGACGAGCAGTACTTC. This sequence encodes CASSLGDRVFDEQYF.